These 17 T cell receptor beta chains originate from one sample sequenced in a study of T-cell memory formation after mild COVID-19. MiXCR was run by TCRdb on the 5' RACE reads, yielding one entry per CDR3 protein. The data contain just over 400,000 distinct CDR3 sequences, 20% to 30% of them singletons. The sequencing sample was made of PBMCs or a T cell subset sorted from them (not recorded which). All receptors derive from an adult woman who had mild COVID-19 (a few samples of this study predate the infection). Cell type and time point are not known.

This clonotype was detected only a few times. The chain combines TRBV7-2 with TRBJ1-2; D unresolved. The CDR3 length is 12 residues. Between the trimmed V and J ends, which lost 2 bases and 8 bases, there was a span of 9 bases. Germline V gives CDR1 SGHTA, CDR2 FQGNSA. CDR3 nucleotide sequence: TGTGCCAGCAGCTTAAGTGTTGGCGGCTACACCTTC. Amino acids: CASSLSVGGYTF.

This chain connects TRBV12-3 or TRBV12-4 to TRBJ1-2; a weak D match, TRBD1 (5 bases). CDR3 length equals 13 residues. Trimming took off 7 bases at V and 7 bases at J, with 16 bases between the two ends. CDR3 coding DNA: TGTGCCAGCACCAAAGGGGCAGTAACTGGCTACACCTTC. This codes for CASTKGAVTGYTF.

The V and J genes are TRBV29-1 and TRBJ2-3; D may correspond to TRBD1 or TRBD2 (5 bases each). Germline-derived CDR1 and CDR2 are SQVTM and ANQGSEA. CDR3 size: 18 residues. The V gene lost 1 base and the J gene lost 0 bases, with 20 bases spanning the gap. For the CDR3, the DNA is TGCAGCGTTGAAGTTGCGGGCAACAGGCCAGCAAGCACAGATACGCAGTATTTT. As protein: CSVEVAGNRPASTDTQYF.

J is TRBJ2-5 and V is TRBV27, with 13 bases matching TRBD2. The trim removed 7 bases at V and 5 bases at J, leaving 7 bases unmatched. CDR1 and CDR2 (germline): MNHEY, SMNVEV (reference sequence). This CDR3 is 15 amino acids long. The CDR3 region is CASKETTSGGETQYF. The CDR3 DNA reads as TGTGCCAGCAAGGAGACGACTAGCGGGGGGGAGACCCAGTACTTC.

This clonotype was seen many times. The chain joins TRBV4-1 to TRBJ1-2; D ambiguous. The CDR3 is made up of 12 amino acids. In germline, CDR1 is MGHRA, CDR2 YSYEKL. Trimming left V 4 bases short and J 5 bases short, with 8 bases between. CDR3 in DNA: TGCGCCAGCAGCCTCCCGGGGTATGGCTACACCTTC. Translating it yields CASSLPGYGYTF.

This clonotype was seen many times. CDR3 amino acids: CASSQDPGGAYNEQFF. The DNA of the CDR3 is TGCGCCAGCAGCCAAGATCCGGGAGGGGCCTACAATGAGCAGTTCTTC. This sequence joins TRBV4-3 and TRBJ2-1, with 8 positions matching TRBD2. The V and J ends lost 0 bases and 2 bases, in that order; junction bases with no gene match: 3. This CDR3 spans 16 amino acids. Germline CDR1 is LGHNA and CDR2 is YSLEER.

This clonotype was counted a few times. This chain connects TRBV25-1 to TRBJ1-2; TRBD1 agrees at 7 bases. CDR3 length: 13 residues. V dropped 8 bases and J dropped 6; count of bases not matched to a gene: 9. Looked up from germline, CDR1 is MGHDK and CDR2 is SYGVNS. The CDR3 DNA is TGTGCCAGCGGGTCGACAGGGAGGAATGGCTACACCTTC. It codes for CASGSTGRNGYTF.

This clonotype was seen more than once but under ten times. This sequence joins TRBV5-1 and TRBJ2-4; either TRBD1 or TRBD2 may supply D (5 bases each). Germline values: CDR1 SGHRS, CDR2 YFSETQ. The CDR3 runs 13 residues. V lost 4 bases and J 5 bases, leaving 10 bases between the germline ends. CDR3 loop: CASSTGTQNIQYF. The CDR3 coding sequence is TGCGCCAGCAGCACCGGGACCCAAAACATTCAGTACTTC. Drawing the rest from reference TRBV5-1 and TRBJ2-4, the complete variable domain is KAGVTQTPRYLIKTRGQQVTLSCSPISGHRSVSWYQQTPGQGLQFLFEYFSETQRNKGNFPGRFSGRQFSNSRSEMNVSTLELGDSALYLCASSTGTQNIQYFGAGTRLSVL.

Details on this clonotype: This clone may be a read error of a much larger clone one base away. The chain employs TRBV25-1 and TRBJ1-1; no clear D gene. CDR3 size: 12 residues. Deletions cut 4 bases from V and 1 base from J, with 4 bases between. Germline CDR1 and CDR2: MGHDK and SYGVNS. CDR3 amino acids: CASSVANTEAFF. For the CDR3, the DNA is TGTGCCAGCAGTGTGGCGAACACTGAAGCTTTCTTT.

This chain uses TRBV24-1 with TRBJ2-3; TRBD2 is a possible D gene (6 bases). V was pared by 6 bases and J by 0 bases, with 21 bases between. The CDR3 runs to 18 residues. The V gene's germline CDR1 is KGHDR and CDR2 SFDVKD. CDR3 in amino acids: CATSRAVGGEISTDTQYF. In DNA, the CDR3 is TGTGCCACCAGTCGCGCGGTGGGGGGAGAAATTAGCACAGATACGCAGTATTTT.

This clonotype was counted a few times. J is TRBJ1-1 and V is TRBV7-8, with TRBD1 as a possible D gene (6 bases). Trimming took off 1 base at V and 4 bases at J, with 19 bases between the two ends. The CDR3 is 17 amino acids. CDR1 SGHVS and CDR2 FQNEAQ come from the germline V gene. CDR3 bases: TGTGCCAGCAGCTTAGTCGAACAGGGAGGTCCGGTCACTGAAGCTTTCTTT. Translated, it gives CASSLVEQGGPVTEAFF.

This clonotype was counted many times. The chain uses TRBV7-2 and TRBJ2-5; 10 nucleotides align to TRBD2. This CDR3 region has 16 residues. Unmatched junction bases numbered 10, after V lost 5 bases and J lost 4 bases. From germline, CDR1 is SGHTA and CDR2 FQGNSA. DNA for the CDR3: TGTGCCAGCAGCACCTCGACTAGCGGGCCCACAGAGACCCAGTACTTC. Protein sequence: CASSTSTSGPTETQYF.

This clonotype was seen more than once but under ten times. J is TRBJ1-3 and V is TRBV4-1; D gene uncertain. V was shortened by 6 bases and J by 1 base, with 16 bases between the two germline ends. This CDR3 comprises 16 residues. Germline V CDR1 and CDR2: MGHRA, YSYEKL. DNA of the CDR3: TGCGCCAGCAGGCCCGTAGGGAGTCGTTCTGGAAACACCATATATTTT. Protein sequence: CASRPVGSRSGNTIYF.

The J gene is TRBJ2-7, the V gene TRBV12-3 or TRBV12-4; D assignment may be TRBD1 or TRBD2 (5 bases each). This CDR3 has 13 amino acids. The V gene lost 2 bases and the J gene lost 6 bases, with 11 bases spanning the gap. As DNA, the CDR3 is TGTGCCAGCAGTTTAAGCCGGGGCCCCGAGCAGTACTTC. Protein sequence: CASSLSRGPEQYF.

This sequence joins TRBV18 and TRBJ2-4, with 10 bases matching TRBD2. The CDR3 consists of 15 residues. The V gene end was trimmed by 4 bases and the J gene end by 7 bases; junction bases not matched to a gene: 7. Germline V lookup: CDR1 KGHSH, CDR2 LQKENI. CDR3 loop: CASSRSGGAENIQYF. In nucleotides, the CDR3 is TGTGCCAGCTCACGGAGCGGGGGGGCCGAGAACATTCAGTACTTC.

This clonotype was seen only a few times. V usage is TRBV5-5 and J usage is TRBJ2-7, with 9 nucleotides matching TRBD2. The length of the CDR3 is 14 residues. Unmatched junction bases numbered 5, after V lost 5 bases and J lost 2 bases. Per the germline V gene, CDR1 is SGHKS and CDR2 is YYEKEE (reference sequence). For the CDR3, the DNA is TGTGCCAGCAGTACGACTAGCGGTCCCTACGAGCAGTACTTC. Its protein is CASSTTSGPYEQYF. Supplemented by reference TRBV5-5 and TRBJ2-7, the full variable domain reads DAGVTQSPTHLIKTRGQQVTLRCSPISGHKSVSWYQQVLGQGPQFIFQYYEKEERGRGNFPDRFSARQFPNYSSELNVNALLLGDSALYLCASSTTSGPYEQYFGPGTRLTVT.

This clonotype was counted between two and nine times. The chain joins TRBV19 to TRBJ2-7, with D perhaps matching TRBD2 (6 bases). The CDR3 loop spans 14 amino acids. CDR1 is LNHDA and CDR2 is SQIVND in the germline V gene (reference sequence). Trimming took off 5 bases at V and 4 bases at J, with 15 bases between the two ends. The CDR3: CASSWAGRQYEQYF. As DNA, the CDR3 is TGTGCCAGTAGTTGGGCAGGGAGGCAATACGAGCAGTACTTC. The full variable domain, rest sourced from reference TRBV19 and TRBJ2-7, is DGGITQSPKYLFRKEGQNVTLSCEQNLNHDAMYWYRQDPGQGLRLIYYSQIVNDFQKGDIAEGYSVSREKKESFPLTVTSAQKNPTAFYLCASSWAGRQYEQYFGPGTRLTVT.